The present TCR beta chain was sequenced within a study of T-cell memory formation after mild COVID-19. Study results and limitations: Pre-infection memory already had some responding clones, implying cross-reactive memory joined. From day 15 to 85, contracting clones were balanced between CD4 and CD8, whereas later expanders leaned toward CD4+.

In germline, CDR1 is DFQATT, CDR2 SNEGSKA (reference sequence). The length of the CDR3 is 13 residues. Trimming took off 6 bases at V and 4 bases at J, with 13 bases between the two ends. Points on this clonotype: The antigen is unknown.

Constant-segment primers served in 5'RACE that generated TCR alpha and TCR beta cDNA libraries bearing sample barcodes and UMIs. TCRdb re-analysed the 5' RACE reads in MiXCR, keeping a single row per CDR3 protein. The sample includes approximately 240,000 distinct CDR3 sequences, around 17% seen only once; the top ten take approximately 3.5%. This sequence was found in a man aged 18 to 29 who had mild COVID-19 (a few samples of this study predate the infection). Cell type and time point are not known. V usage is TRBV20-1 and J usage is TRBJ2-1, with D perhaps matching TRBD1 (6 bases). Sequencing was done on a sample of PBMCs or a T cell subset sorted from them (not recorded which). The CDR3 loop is CSAVNRVYNEQFF. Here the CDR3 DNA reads TGCAGTGCCGTTAACAGGGTTTACAATGAGCAGTTCTTC.